These T cell receptor beta chains were read from a single sample in a study of OX40 agonist ivuxolimab in advanced cancers. Clones were sequenced by immunoSEQ multiplex PCR, and TCRdb holds only the in-frame ones, with some missing. The sample holds 65,000 to 95,000 clones, about nine tenths seen once. Material: CD4+ or CD8+ T cells sorted from blood, obtained in a trial of the OX40 agonist ivuxolimab. The receptor source for this set is an adult with an advanced solid tumor such as melanoma, head and neck, liver or kidney cancer. Both conserved end residues are trimmed from each CDR3.

v_call: TRBV28; j_call: TRBJ1-4; cdr3_length: 16; cdr3_aa: ASRLPGQGVGGDEKLF
v_call: TRBV7-2; j_call: TRBJ1-2; cdr3_length: 13; cdr3_aa: ASSWGTGSNYGYT
v_call: TRBV29-1; j_call: TRBJ2-7; cdr3_length: 11; cdr3_aa: RERCTDSYEQY
v_call: TRBV18; j_call: TRBJ2-2; cdr3_length: 13; cdr3_aa: ASSTGQSNTGELF
v_call: TRBV11-2; j_call: TRBJ2-7; cdr3_length: 14; cdr3_aa: ASSGRQGRGTYEQY
v_call: TRBV4-1; j_call: TRBJ2-7; cdr3_length: 14; cdr3_aa: ASSQGPPSASYEQY
v_call: TRBV5-1; j_call: TRBJ2-1; cdr3_length: 14; cdr3_aa: ASSQYRDLINNEQF
v_call: TRBV7-9; j_call: TRBJ1-2; cdr3_length: 14; cdr3_aa: ASSSYERQGTAGYT
v_call: TRBV11-2; j_call: TRBJ2-7; cdr3_length: 11; cdr3_aa: ASSFQRGSEQY
v_call: TRBV5-4; j_call: TRBJ1-2; cdr3_length: 11; cdr3_aa: ASKPGTGYGYT
v_call: TRBV11-2; j_call: TRBJ1-2; cdr3_length: 11; cdr3_aa: ASSVDRGRGYT
v_call: TRBV11-3; j_call: TRBJ2-3; cdr3_length: 11; cdr3_aa: ASSGDFTDTQY
v_call: TRBV30; j_call: TRBJ2-1; cdr3_length: 14; cdr3_aa: AWSALRTSGSNEQF
v_call: TRBV19; j_call: TRBJ2-6; cdr3_length: 11; cdr3_aa: ASNPRGANVLT
v_call: TRBV6-5; j_call: TRBJ2-7; cdr3_length: 13; cdr3_aa: ASSLLAGASYEQY
v_call: TRBV10-3; j_call: TRBJ1-2; cdr3_length: 12; cdr3_aa: AISESGANYGYT
v_call: TRBV6-5; j_call: TRBJ1-2; cdr3_length: 14; cdr3_aa: ASSYSRPSLNYGYT
v_call: TRBV19; j_call: TRBJ1-5; cdr3_length: 10; cdr3_aa: ASSIDEESQH
v_call: TRBV29-1; j_call: TRBJ1-1; cdr3_length: 9; cdr3_aa: SASQNTEAF
v_call: TRBV29-1; j_call: TRBJ2-7; cdr3_length: 12; cdr3_aa: SAAGTSGNYEQY
v_call: TRBV14; j_call: TRBJ2-1; cdr3_length: 12; cdr3_aa: ASSQDPGFNEQF
v_call: TRBV19; j_call: TRBJ1-1; cdr3_length: 11; cdr3_aa: ASRDRGHNEAF
v_call: TRBV11-1; j_call: TRBJ2-5; cdr3_length: 13; cdr3_aa: ASSLVLGLQETQY